This passage covers 15 T cell receptor beta chains from one sample sequenced in a study of blood T cells in healthy people across ages. Combining a sample-barcoded 5' primer with a J-beta primer mix, a second PCR ran for 7 to 11 cycles. TCRdb used MiXCR to reprocess the 5' RACE reads, holding one entry per CDR3 protein. The sample shows over 600,000 distinct CDR3 sequences, 35% to 50% of them seen only once. Sample: blood. Receptors were obtained from an elderly man in good health.

This sequence joins TRBV5-1 and TRBJ2-4; unclear D gene. This CDR3 is 15 amino acids long. V was pared by 3 bases and J by 4 bases, with 14 bases between. Germline V gives CDR1 SGHRS, CDR2 YFSETQ. CDR3 loop: CASSYAPMRKNIQYF. The CDR3, as DNA: TGCGCCAGCAGCTATGCCCCAATGCGTAAAAACATTCAGTACTTC. Together with reference TRBV5-1 and TRBJ2-4, the CDR3 gives the full variable domain: KAGVTQTPRYLIKTRGQQVTLSCSPISGHRSVSWYQQTPGQGLQFLFEYFSETQRNKGNFPGRFSGRQFSNSRSEMNVSTLELGDSALYLCASSYAPMRKNIQYFGAGTRLSVL.

The chain employs TRBV7-2 and TRBJ2-3; D not resolved. Per germline, CDR1 SGHTA and CDR2 FQGNSA. This CDR3 region has 14 residues. V lost 4 bases and J 8 bases, leaving 16 bases between the germline ends. The CDR3 DNA is TGTGCCAGCAGCTCCAACCAGGCAGGACGTACGCAGTATTTT. Translation gives CASSSNQAGRTQYF.

This rearrangement joins TRBV5-6 to TRBJ2-5; TRBD1 agrees at 7 bases. Germline V gene lookup returns CDR1 SGHDT and CDR2 YYEEEE. CDR3 length: 16 residues. The J segment lost 1 base and the V segment lost 4 bases, leaving 10 bases of the junction unmatched. The CDR3 coding sequence is TGTGCCAGCAGCCCGGCCGGGACAGTCGTCCAAGAGACCCAGTACTTC. Translation gives CASSPAGTVVQETQYF.

In its sample, this clonotype was seen a few times. The chain recombines TRBV28 with TRBJ2-3; D is perhaps TRBD1 or TRBD2 (7 bases each). Per germline, CDR1 MDHEN and CDR2 SYDVKM. V gave up 2 bases and J gave up 0 bases, with 15 bases separating them. The CDR3 runs to 17 residues. The CDR3 DNA follows: TGTGCCAGCAGTTTAGCCTACAGGGGAGGGAGCACAGATACGCAGTATTTT. This encodes CASSLAYRGGSTDTQYF.

The chain couples TRBV5-5 to TRBJ1-2; TRBD1 agrees at 7 bases. The germline CDR1 and CDR2 sequences are SGHKS and YYEKEE (reference sequence). The J segment lost 5 bases and the V segment lost 5 bases, leaving 9 bases of the junction unmatched. This CDR3 is built from 14 residues. CDR3 in DNA: TGTGCCAGCAGTCGCGGGACAGTTGATTATGGCTACACCTTC. As protein: CASSRGTVDYGYTF.

The chain uses TRBV7-2 and TRBJ2-7; 8 nucleotides line up with TRBD1. Looked up from germline, CDR1 is SGHTA and CDR2 is FQGNSA. V shed 0 bases and J 5 bases; nucleotides not matched to a gene: 9. This CDR3 region has 16 residues. CDR3 amino acids: CASSLAPGTGSDEQYF. The CDR3 nucleotides are TGTGCCAGCAGCTTAGCTCCTGGGACAGGTTCCGACGAGCAGTACTTC.

The table lists this clonotype with many counts. The CDR3 sequence: CASSSSGSNHNEQFF. The CDR3 region has the DNA TGTGCCAGCAGTAGCAGCGGGAGTAACCACAATGAGCAGTTCTTC. The chain couples TRBV7-9 to TRBJ2-1; 8 positions match TRBD2. V lost 6 bases, J lost 5 bases, and 9 bases stayed unmatched. CDR3 length: 15 amino acids. CDR1 and CDR2 (germline): SEHNR, FQNEAQ (reference sequence).

The genes are TRBV7-2 and TRBJ2-4, with 8 bases fitting TRBD1. CDR3 length: 16 residues. Germline-derived CDR1 and CDR2 are SGHTA and FQGNSA. V was pared by 3 bases and J by 5 bases, with 9 bases of the junction left unmatched. CDR3 protein: CASSFTTGAGENIQYF. The CDR3 DNA sequence: TGTGCCAGCAGCTTTACGACAGGGGCGGGTGAAAACATTCAGTACTTC.

This clonotype was picked up many times. V and J are TRBV5-1 and TRBJ1-1, with TRBD1 matching over 9 bases. Germline loops: CDR1 SGHRS, CDR2 YFSETQ. After removal of 4 bases from V and 4 bases from J, the junction contained 8 bases not matched to a gene. The CDR3 loop spans 15 amino acids. CDR3: CASSTGTGLSTEAFF. DNA for the CDR3: TGCGCCAGCAGCACCGGGACAGGGTTGAGCACTGAAGCTTTCTTT.

The chain is built from TRBV7-8 and TRBJ2-5, with D possibly being TRBD2 (5 bases). Trimming left V 10 bases short and J 4 bases short, with 19 bases between. CDR3 size: 14 residues. The germline gives CDR1 SGHVS, CDR2 FQNEAQ. The CDR3 DNA is TGTGCCATCACTGAGAGGGTGCTCATAGAGACCCAGTACTTC. It yields the protein CAITERVLIETQYF.

The chain is built from TRBV6-2 or TRBV6-3 and TRBJ2-7; 12 nucleotides agree with TRBD2. J gave up 3 bases and V 5 bases, and 20 bases lay outside the gene matches. Germline CDR1 reads MNHEY; CDR2 reads SVGEGT. This CDR3 has 20 residues. DNA of the CDR3: TGTGCCAGCAGTCCCAAAGGACTAGCGGGATTCCCTCCGCAAAACTACGAGCAGTACTTC. It translates to CASSPKGLAGFPPQNYEQYF.

Details on this clonotype: The junction and the germline gene differ at one end; a read error may be behind it. The rearrangement links TRBV3-1 to TRBJ1-2; 8 bases line up with TRBD1. This CDR3 has 16 amino acids. Germline V gives CDR1 LGHDT, CDR2 YNNKEL (reference sequence). In DNA, the CDR3 is TGTGCCAGCAGCCCGACAGGGGCCCAAAAACAAGCTGGCTGCACCTTC. Its protein product is CASSPTGAQKQAGCTF.

Only a few counts were recorded for this clonotype. The chain couples TRBV27 to TRBJ2-1; the match to TRBD2 covers 13 bases. V dropped 5 bases and J dropped 10; count of bases not matched to a gene: 14. CDR3 length: 17 residues. Per the germline V gene, CDR1 is MNHEY and CDR2 is SMNVEV (reference sequence). For the CDR3, the DNA is TGTGCCAGCAGTCTCGCCCCGGGACTAGCGGGGCCGGGGGAGCAGTTCTTC. Its protein product is CASSLAPGLAGPGEQFF.

About this clonotype itself: With a much larger clone just one base away, this may be a read error. The chain combines TRBV2 with TRBJ2-3, with 7 bases lining up with TRBD1. There are 15 residues in the CDR3. Looked up from germline, CDR1 is SNHLY and CDR2 is FYNNEI. In nucleotides, the CDR3 is TGTGCCGGCAGTGGTACCGGGCAGGGGGCAGATACGCAGTATTTT. Translation: CAGSGTGQGADTQYF.

The chain links TRBV5-1 to TRBJ2-3; D possibly corresponds to TRBD2 (6 bases). This CDR3 has 15 amino acids. With 6 bases removed from V and 0 bases from J, the gap between germline ends came to 14 bases. In germline, CDR1 is SGHRS, CDR2 YFSETQ. CDR3 nucleotides: TGCGCCAGCACCCCCAGCGGGCTTAGCACAGATACGCAGTATTTT. Translating it yields CASTPSGLSTDTQYF.